The clone carrying this TCR beta chain was seen only a few times. Its antigen remains unknown. The data were taken from a study of post-analysis software for immune sequencing data. Overall study results and limits: Patients had higher frequencies than controls of roughly five TRBV segments, including TRBV5-6, TRBV5-1 and TRBV20-1. When compared against controls, multiple sclerosis patients showed significantly lower normalized Chao1 diversity. Batch-mates among the samples co-clustered strongly by F measure.

cDNA libraries of TCR beta carried unique molecular identifiers. About 500,000 cDNA molecules were obtained per 1 to 10 million input T cells. TCRdb redid the calling of the PCR reads with MiXCR, one entry per CDR3 protein. The sample holds more than 350,000 distinct CDR3 sequences, approximately 38% seen once. CDR3 length: 14 amino acids. V was clipped by 4 bases and J by 6 bases, with 14 bases between them. Germline CDR1 SGHTA, CDR2 FQGNSA. The chain links TRBV7-2 to TRBJ2-3; D uncertain. This receptor was identified in a girl aged 2 to 10 with multiple sclerosis. The sequencing input was blood. CDR3 residues: CASSSSRIEDTQYF. In DNA, the CDR3 is TGTGCCAGCAGCTCATCCCGGATAGAGGATACGCAGTATTTT.